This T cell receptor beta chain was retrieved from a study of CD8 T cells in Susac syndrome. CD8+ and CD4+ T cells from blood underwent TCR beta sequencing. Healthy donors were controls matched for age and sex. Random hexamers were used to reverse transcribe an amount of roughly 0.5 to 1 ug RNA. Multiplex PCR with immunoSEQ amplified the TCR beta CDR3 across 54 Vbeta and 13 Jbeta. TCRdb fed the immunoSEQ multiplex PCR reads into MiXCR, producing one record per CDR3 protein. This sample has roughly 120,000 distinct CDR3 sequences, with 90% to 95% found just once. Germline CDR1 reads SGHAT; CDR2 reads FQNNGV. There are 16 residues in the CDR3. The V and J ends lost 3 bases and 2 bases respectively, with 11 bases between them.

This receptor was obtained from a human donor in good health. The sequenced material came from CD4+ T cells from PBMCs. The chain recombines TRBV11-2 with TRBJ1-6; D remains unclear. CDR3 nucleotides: TGTGCCAGCAGCTTGGCAGCCACTACCTATAATTCACCCCTCCACTTT. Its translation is CASSLAATTYNSPLHF.